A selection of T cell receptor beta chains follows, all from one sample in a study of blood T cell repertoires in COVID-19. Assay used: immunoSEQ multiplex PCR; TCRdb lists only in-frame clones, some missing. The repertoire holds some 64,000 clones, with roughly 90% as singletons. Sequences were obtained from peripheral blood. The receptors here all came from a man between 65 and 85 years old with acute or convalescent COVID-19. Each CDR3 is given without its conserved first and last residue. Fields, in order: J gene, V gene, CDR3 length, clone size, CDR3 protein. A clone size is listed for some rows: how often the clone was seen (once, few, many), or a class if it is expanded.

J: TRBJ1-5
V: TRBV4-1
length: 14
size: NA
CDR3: ASSQGREYNNQPQH

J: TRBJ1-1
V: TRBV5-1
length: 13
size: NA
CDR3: ASSLVTGGYTEAF

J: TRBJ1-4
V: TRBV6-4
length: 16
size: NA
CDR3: ASSELGQGWGGVQKLF

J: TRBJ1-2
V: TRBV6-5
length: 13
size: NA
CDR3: ASSSTGTGSHGYT

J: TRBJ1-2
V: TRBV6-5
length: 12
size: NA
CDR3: ASSPQQGPHGYT

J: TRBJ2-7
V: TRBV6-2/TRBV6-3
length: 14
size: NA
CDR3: ASSSGQGGPAYEQY

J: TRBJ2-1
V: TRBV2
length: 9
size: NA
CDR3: ASTKYNEQF

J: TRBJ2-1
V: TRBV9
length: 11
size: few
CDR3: ASSAPGGNEQF

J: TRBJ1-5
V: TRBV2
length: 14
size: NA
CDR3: ASRLGQGSIHQSQH

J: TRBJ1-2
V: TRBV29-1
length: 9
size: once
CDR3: SVGGGSGYT

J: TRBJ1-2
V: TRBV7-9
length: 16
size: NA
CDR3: ASSSPTDRGRLNYGYT

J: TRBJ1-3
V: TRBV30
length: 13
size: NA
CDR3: AWSKDRISGNTIY

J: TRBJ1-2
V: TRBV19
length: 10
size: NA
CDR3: ARGQGADGYT

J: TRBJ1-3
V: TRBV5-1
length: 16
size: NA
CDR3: ASSWGDSQWGSGNTIY

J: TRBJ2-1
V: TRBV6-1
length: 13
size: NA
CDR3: ASSEGAVSYNEQF

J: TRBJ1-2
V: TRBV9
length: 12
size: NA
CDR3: ASSGEGAGDGYT

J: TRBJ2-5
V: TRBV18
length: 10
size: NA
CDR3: ASSPFPETQY

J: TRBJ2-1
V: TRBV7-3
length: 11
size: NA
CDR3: ASSVTGNNEQF

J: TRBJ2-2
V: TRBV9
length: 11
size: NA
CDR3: ASSPQGAGELF

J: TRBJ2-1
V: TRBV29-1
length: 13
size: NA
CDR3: SGTSLGATYNEQF

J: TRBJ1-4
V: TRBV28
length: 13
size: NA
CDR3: ASSFGGATNEKLF

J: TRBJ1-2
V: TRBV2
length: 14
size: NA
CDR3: ASSESRRSRNYGYT

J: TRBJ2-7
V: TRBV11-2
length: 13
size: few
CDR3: ASSLSGRGLYEQY

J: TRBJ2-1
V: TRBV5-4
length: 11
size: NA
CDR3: ASSPGLDNEQF

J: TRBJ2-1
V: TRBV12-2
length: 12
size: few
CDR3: ASRLGDRGNEQF

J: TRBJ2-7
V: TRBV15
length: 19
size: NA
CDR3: ATSRWGTSGGAATASYEQY

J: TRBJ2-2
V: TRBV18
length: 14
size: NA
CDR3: ASSPWRGGNTGELF

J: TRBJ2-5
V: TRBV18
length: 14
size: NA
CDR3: ASSPPKGGAGKTQY

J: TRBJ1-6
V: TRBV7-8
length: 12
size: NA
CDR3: ASSGGQNNSPLH

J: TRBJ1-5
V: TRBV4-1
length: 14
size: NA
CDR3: ASSQARGRVNQPQH

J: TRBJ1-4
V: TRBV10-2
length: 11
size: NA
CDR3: ASSRGEGEKLF

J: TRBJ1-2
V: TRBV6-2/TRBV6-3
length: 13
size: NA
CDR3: ASSFRQGPIYGYT

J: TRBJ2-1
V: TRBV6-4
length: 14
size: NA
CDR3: ASSESWQGGYNEQF

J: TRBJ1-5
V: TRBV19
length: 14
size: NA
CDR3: ASSGQGARGNQPQH

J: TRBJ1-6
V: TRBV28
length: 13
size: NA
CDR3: ASSLTGGGNSPLH

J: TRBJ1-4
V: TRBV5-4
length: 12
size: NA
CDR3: ASSAGQFNEKLF

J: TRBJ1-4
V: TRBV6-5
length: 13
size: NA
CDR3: ASKARALRDEKLF

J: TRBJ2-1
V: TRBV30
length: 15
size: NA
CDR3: AWSTSLSGQGYNEQF

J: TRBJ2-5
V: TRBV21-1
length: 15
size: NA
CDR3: ASSKGGGVVVWETQY

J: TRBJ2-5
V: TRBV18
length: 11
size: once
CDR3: ASSGQSQETQY

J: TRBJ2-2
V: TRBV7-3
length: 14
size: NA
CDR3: ASSLVLGQGTGELF